This passage covers 29 T cell receptor beta chains from one sample sequenced in a study of blood T cell repertoires in COVID-19. The data were produced by immunoSEQ multiplex PCR, yet TCRdb's version contains in-frame clones alone and is incomplete. The sample lists roughly 180,000 clones; 70% to 90% were seen once. Sequencing was performed on peripheral blood. The source is a woman in her forties or fifties with COVID-19, enrolled during active disease.

The chain joins TRBV30 to TRBJ1-3; 8 bases agree with TRBD1. The V segment lost 2 bases and the J segment 4 bases; nucleotides outside the gene matches: 4. CDR1 is GTSNPN, CDR2 SVGIG, per germline (reference sequence). CDR3 size: 14 residues. The CDR3 bases are TGTGCCTGGAGTTCAGGGGGCACCGGAAACACCATATATTTT. It yields the protein CAWSSGGTGNTIYF.

V usage is TRBV27 and J usage is TRBJ2-7; TRBD1 might be the D (7 bases). The CDR3 covers 13 residues. Trimming shortened V by 6 bases and J by 2 bases, and 11 bases separated the two germline ends. Germline V gene sequence: CDR1 MNHEY, CDR2 SMNVEV (reference sequence). In nucleotides, the CDR3 is TGTGCCAGCAGCCAGGGGGGCCCCTACGAGCAGTACTTC. Translation: CASSQGGPYEQYF.

The chain recombines TRBV4-1 with TRBJ1-2; 7 bases line up with TRBD1. From germline, CDR1 is MGHRA and CDR2 YSYEKL. The CDR3 runs to 17 residues. Unmatched junction bases numbered 14, after V lost 3 bases and J lost 4 bases. The CDR3 DNA is TGCGCCAGCAGCCATCAACACGGGGGACAGTCTTCCTATGGCTACACCTTC. Amino acids: CASSHQHGGQSSYGYTF.

Comment on this clone: A junction boundary mismatches the germline segment, possibly from a read error. This chain joins TRBV9 and TRBJ2-5, with D maybe TRBD1 (5 bases). CDR3 length equals 14 residues. CDR1 is SGDLS, CDR2 YYNGEE, per germline. CDR3 protein: CASSVGQTQEAQYF. The CDR3 nucleotides read TGTGCCAGCAGCGTAGGACAGACCCAAGAGGCCCAGTACTTC.

J is TRBJ1-2 and V is TRBV7-2, with 9 bases fitting TRBD1. V lost 6 bases and J lost 7; bases outside the gene matches: 6. This CDR3 has 13 amino acids. Germline loops: CDR1 SGHTA, CDR2 FQGNSA. The DNA for the CDR3 is TGTGCCAGCAGTTACACGGGACAGGGTGGCTACACCTTC. Translated: CASSYTGQGGYTF.

This chain connects TRBV27 to TRBJ1-1; 7 bases match TRBD1. CDR1 MNHEY and CDR2 SMNVEV come from the germline V gene (reference sequence). CDR3 size: 15 residues. V dropped 8 bases and J dropped 6; count of bases not matched to a gene: 15. CDR3 protein: CASGPGTESVSEAFF. The CDR3 DNA follows: TGTGCCAGCGGACCCGGGACAGAGAGTGTTTCTGAAGCTTTCTTT.

This sequence joins TRBV19 and TRBJ2-2, with 9 bases lining up with TRBD1. The CDR3 has 17 residues. The V gene's germline CDR1 is LNHDA and CDR2 SQIVND (reference sequence). V dropped 7 bases and J dropped 4; count of bases not matched to a gene: 13. CDR3 nucleotide sequence: TGTGCCAGTACCCACTATGGGACAGGGATGAGCACCGGGGAGCTGTTTTTT. It translates to CASTHYGTGMSTGELFF.

This chain links TRBV6-2 or TRBV6-3 with TRBJ2-7; tentatively, D is TRBD1 (7 bases). In germline, CDR1 is MNHEY, CDR2 SVGEGT. The CDR3 runs to 15 residues. Deletions cut 2 bases from V and 2 bases from J, with 13 bases between. CDR3 sequence reads: CASSYAQGGAYEQYF. The CDR3 DNA reads TGTGCCAGCAGTTACGCGCAGGGGGGAGCCTACGAGCAGTACTTC.

V and J are TRBV2 and TRBJ2-7, with TRBD1 matching 8 bases. The length of the CDR3 is 14 residues. The V gene's germline CDR1 is SNHLY and CDR2 FYNNEI. The V and J ends lost 5 bases and 6 bases, in that order; junction bases with no gene match: 9. CDR3 in amino acids: CASSLGQVPREQYF. DNA of the CDR3: TGTGCCAGCAGTTTGGGACAGGTCCCGCGCGAGCAGTACTTC.

Turning to this clone: Other DNA sequences in the same sample also yield this CDR3. The gene calls are TRBV6-5 and TRBJ2-1, with 7 nucleotides matching TRBD1. The CDR3 runs 14 residues. Trimming took 6 bases from V and 4 from J; bases not matched to a gene: 6. Looked up from germline, CDR1 is MNHEY and CDR2 is SVGAGI. The CDR3 reads CASSHGDSYNEQFF. The CDR3 DNA sequence: TGTGCCAGCAGCCACGGGGACAGTTACAATGAGCAGTTCTTC.

This sequence joins TRBV12-3 or TRBV12-4 and TRBJ1-2; no definite D call. With 3 bases removed from V and 2 bases from J, the gap between germline ends came to 7 bases. The CDR3 loop spans 13 amino acids. CDR3 amino acids: CASSFEQNYGYTF. The CDR3 DNA reads TGTGCCAGCAGTTTCGAACAGAACTATGGCTACACCTTC.

The J gene is TRBJ2-2, the V gene TRBV10-3, with 7 bases aligning to TRBD2. CDR1 is ENHRY, CDR2 SYGVKD, per germline. The length of the CDR3 is 19 residues. The V and J ends lost 0 bases and 0 bases, in that order; junction bases with no gene match: 10. The CDR3 coding sequence is TGTGCCATCAGTGAGTCAAGAGAGGGGACTAAAGCGAACACCGGGGAGCTGTTTTTT. Translating gives CAISESREGTKANTGELFF.

This clone appeared a few times. Other DNA variants within this sample encode the same CDR3. The gene calls are TRBV7-2 and TRBJ2-7; D is possibly TRBD1 (6 bases). V was trimmed by 5 bases and J by 4 bases, leaving 9 bases between them. This CDR3 contains 12 residues. Germline CDR1 and CDR2: SGHTA and FQGNSA. This chain's CDR3 is CASSRTVYEQYF. CDR3 nucleotides: TGTGCCAGCAGCCGGACAGTTTACGAGCAGTACTTC.

The rearrangement uses TRBV5-8 and TRBJ1-4, with a tentative D call TRBD1 (6 bases). The CDR3 length is 17 residues. V was clipped by 1 base and J by 0 bases, with 13 bases between them. Germline values: CDR1 SGHTS, CDR2 YDEGEE. For the CDR3, the DNA is TGTGCCAGCAGCTTGATTGGACAGTCTGCAACTAATGAAAAACTGTTTTTT. As protein: CASSLIGQSATNEKLFF.

In its sample, this clone was seen once. V and J are TRBV7-8 and TRBJ2-4; 11 nucleotides match TRBD2. CDR3 length: 15 amino acids. Trimming at V came to 4 bases and at J to 5 bases, leaving 4 bases not matched to a gene. CDR1 SGHVS and CDR2 FQNEAQ come from the germline V gene. The CDR3 DNA reads as TGTGCCAGCAGCTGGGTAGCGGGGGGGGAAAACATTCAGTACTTC. This translates into CASSWVAGGENIQYF.

The V gene is TRBV19, the J gene TRBJ1-2; 11 bases fit TRBD1. The CDR3 spans 15 residues. V trimming: 3 bases; J trimming: 4 bases; junction bases outside the gene matches: 4. CDR1 and CDR2 from the germline V gene are LNHDA and SQIVND (reference sequence). The CDR3 protein is CASSIPGQGVYGYTF. The DNA for the CDR3 is TGTGCCAGTAGTATCCCGGGACAGGGGGTCTATGGCTACACCTTC.

The CDR3 bases are TGTGCCAGCAGCTCGGGGATGAGAAACACCGGGGAGCTGTTTTTT. It translates to CASSSGMRNTGELFF. The J gene is TRBJ2-2, the V gene TRBV7-9; a weak D match, TRBD2 (5 bases). Trimming removed 4 bases from V and 2 bases from J, with 11 bases in between. The CDR3 loop spans 15 amino acids. The germline gives CDR1 SEHNR, CDR2 FQNEAQ (reference sequence).

V is TRBV2 and J is TRBJ1-2, with D tentatively TRBD1 (6 bases). V was cut by 3 bases and J by 4 bases, with 12 bases left in between. CDR1 is SNHLY, CDR2 FYNNEI, per germline. The CDR3 length is 14 residues. The CDR3 is CASSERGKVYGYTF. CDR3 DNA: TGTGCCAGCAGTGAGAGGGGGAAGGTCTATGGCTACACCTTC.

This sequence joins TRBV28 and TRBJ1-5; D is uncertain. CDR3 length equals 16 residues. V lost 1 base and J 0 bases, leaving 10 bases between the germline ends. The germline V gene has CDR1 MDHEN and CDR2 SYDVKM. CDR3 region: CASSLFRVYSNQPQHF. CDR3 DNA: TGTGCCAGCAGTTTATTTCGGGTTTATAGCAATCAGCCCCAGCATTTT.

The chain has TRBV10-2 and TRBJ2-3; TRBD1 matches at 10 bases. The CDR3 is made up of 16 amino acids. V dropped 8 bases and J dropped 4; count of bases not matched to a gene: 12. Germline V gene lookup returns CDR1 WSHSY and CDR2 SAAADI. CDR3 residues: CASGRPGTGDADTQYF. CDR3 nucleotide sequence: TGCGCCAGCGGTCGCCCCGGGACAGGGGATGCAGATACGCAGTATTTT.

V usage is TRBV19 and J usage is TRBJ2-1, with D perhaps matching TRBD2 (7 bases). V lost 5 bases to trimming and J lost 2 bases, with 16 bases between them. Germline CDR1 and CDR2: LNHDA and SQIVND (reference sequence). CDR3 size: 16 residues. The CDR3 DNA reads as TGTGCCAGTAGTCTACAGAGGGGGACTACCTACAATGAGCAGTTCTTC. Its translation is CASSLQRGTTYNEQFF.

This chain joins TRBV3-1 (or the pseudogene TRBV3-2) and TRBJ2-4; TRBD1 is a possible D gene (6 bases). Germline V CDR1 and CDR2: LGHDT, YNNKEL (reference sequence). Deletions cut 1 base from V and 7 bases from J, with 11 bases between. The CDR3 runs 14 residues. The CDR3 reads CASSQGSTGNIQYF. The CDR3 DNA follows: TGTGCCAGCAGCCAAGGGTCAACAGGGAACATTCAGTACTTC.

The rearrangement joins TRBV14 to TRBJ2-7; the match to TRBD1 covers 9 bases. CDR1 is SGHDN, CDR2 FVKESK, per germline. Trimming removed 2 bases from V and 3 bases from J; junction bases left unmatched: 5. The CDR3 extends over 15 amino acids. CDR3 amino acids: CASSQSQGAVYEQYF. The CDR3 bases are TGTGCCAGCAGCCAATCACAGGGGGCCGTCTACGAGCAGTACTTC.

V usage is TRBV9 and J usage is TRBJ2-1; the D is unclear. The CDR3 runs 17 residues. Germline assignment: CDR1 SGDLS and CDR2 YYNGEE. Trimming took off 3 bases at V and 0 bases at J, with 16 bases between the two ends. The CDR3 here is CASSEQGAPSSYNEQFF. The CDR3 DNA sequence: TGTGCCAGCAGCGAACAAGGAGCTCCCAGCTCCTACAATGAGCAGTTCTTC.

The chain employs TRBV5-5 and TRBJ1-4, with D possibly being TRBD1 (5 bases). Germline loops: CDR1 SGHKS, CDR2 YYEKEE (reference sequence). Trimming removed 3 bases at V and 4 bases at J, with 7 bases between. This CDR3 has 13 amino acids. Here the CDR3 reads CASSSQGNEKLFF. In DNA form, the CDR3 reads TGTGCCAGCAGCTCCCAGGGTAATGAAAAACTGTTTTTT.

The chain combines TRBV19 with TRBJ1-4, with a weak D call TRBD1 (5 bases). The ends were cut back, 5 bases at V and 7 bases at J, with 11 bases in the middle. This CDR3 is 13 amino acids long. The germline gives CDR1 LNHDA, CDR2 SQIVND (reference sequence). The CDR3 spells CASSWTSAEKLFF. DNA of the CDR3: TGTGCCAGTAGTTGGACAAGCGCTGAAAAACTGTTTTTT.

This sequence joins TRBV15 and TRBJ2-7; D unresolved. V was trimmed by 4 bases and J by 3 bases, leaving 10 bases between them. This CDR3 is 13 amino acids long. From germline, CDR1 is LNHNV and CDR2 YYDKDF (reference sequence). The CDR3 DNA sequence: TGTGCCACCAGCAATTACGAGCGCTACGAGCAGTACTTC. This encodes CATSNYERYEQYF.

This rearrangement joins TRBV29-1 to TRBJ2-7; possibly TRBD2 for D (5 bases). This CDR3 is built from 13 residues. Trimming left V 7 bases short and J 2 bases short, with 15 bases between. Per germline, CDR1 SQVTM and CDR2 ANQGSEA. CDR3: CSAQEGPPYEQYF. CDR3 in DNA: TGCAGCGCCCAAGAGGGTCCCCCCTACGAGCAGTACTTC.

This clone was detected once. The V and J genes are TRBV11-1 and TRBJ1-6; D possibly corresponds to TRBD1 (5 bases). The CDR3 is made up of 18 amino acids. The germline CDR1 and CDR2 sequences are SGHAT and FQDESV (reference sequence). The V end lost 0 bases, the J end lost 5 bases, and 17 bases lay between the germline ends. CDR3 sequence reads: CASSLAAGPGLHNSPLHF. Here the CDR3 DNA reads TGTGCCAGCAGCTTAGCCGCGGGCCCGGGACTCCATAATTCACCCCTCCACTTT.